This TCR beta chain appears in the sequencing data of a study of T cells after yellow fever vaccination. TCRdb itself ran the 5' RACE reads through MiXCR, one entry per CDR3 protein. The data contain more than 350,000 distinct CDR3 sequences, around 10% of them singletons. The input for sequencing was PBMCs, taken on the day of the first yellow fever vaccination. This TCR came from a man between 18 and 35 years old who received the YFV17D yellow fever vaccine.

CDR3 sequence: CASSQDSWDSRGYTF. The CDR3 DNA is TGCGCCAGCAGCCAAGATTCATGGGACAGTCGTGGCTACACCTTC. The genes are TRBV4-3 and TRBJ1-2; TRBD1 agrees at 7 bases. This CDR3 is built from 15 residues. The germline gives CDR1 LGHNA, CDR2 YSLEER. V lost 0 bases and J lost 7; bases outside the gene matches: 8.